The rows below give T cell receptor beta chains drawn from one sample of a study of blood T cell repertoires in COVID-19. Sequencing was performed with immunoSEQ multiplex PCR; in TCRdb, only in-frame clones are kept and a portion is missing. The sample includes fewer than 250,000 clones, about 83% of them seen just once. The sequencing sample was made of peripheral blood. These receptors all come from a man aged 50 to 59 with acute or convalescent COVID-19. The CDR3 runs from the conserved cysteine through the conserved F or W. The D gene is left open where the match is weak. A clone size is listed for some rows: how often the clone was seen (once, few, many), or a class if it is expanded.

D,J,size,V,DNA,CDR3
TRBD1,TRBJ1-1,-,TRBV18,TGTGCCAGCTCACCACCCTCAGGGGGCACTGAAGCTTTCTTT,CASSPPSGGTEAFF
TRBD2,TRBJ2-1,-,TRBV18,TGTGCCAGCTCACCCCTTAGCGGGGGTGGGAATGAGCAGTTCTTC,CASSPLSGGGNEQFF
TRBD1,TRBJ1-1,-,TRBV15,TGTGCCACCAGCCCAATGGCACAGGGGACTGAAGCTTTCTTT,CATSPMAQGTEAFF
TRBD2,TRBJ2-3,-,TRBV5-1,TGCGCCAGCAGCTTAACTAGCGTGGGAGATACGCAGTATTTT,CASSLTSVGDTQYF
-,TRBJ2-7,-,TRBV10-3,TGTGCCATCAGTGAGTCGAGGAACTACTACGAGCAGTACTTC,CAISESRNYYEQYF
TRBD1,TRBJ1-4,-,TRBV11-3,TGTGCCAGCAGCGAACGGACAGGGATGGGAAAACTGTTTTTT,CASSERTGMGKLFF
-,TRBJ1-2,-,TRBV12-5,TGTGCTAGTGGAGGAATGGCAGGGGTTACCTATGGCTACACCTTC,CASGGMAGVTYGYTF
-,TRBJ1-1,-,TRBV11-3,TGTGCCAGCAGCTTAGGAGTGAGGCCCGTGGGGAGTGAAGCTTTCTTT,CASSLGVRPVGSEAFF
-,TRBJ2-3,once,TRBV5-1,TGCGCCAGCAGCTTGGTATGGGGGGACGGCACAGATACGCAGTATTTT,CASSLVWGDGTDTQYF
-,TRBJ1-2,once,TRBV6-5,TGTGCCAGCACCGGTGGCTATGGCTACACCTTC,CASTGGYGYTF
-,TRBJ1-2,-,TRBV5-4,TGTGCCAGCAGCTTGGGAGGGGGATTCTATGGCTACACCTTC,CASSLGGGFYGYTF
-,TRBJ2-7,-,TRBV10-1,TGCGCCAGCAGTGAGAGGGGGGGTCCTTCCTACGAGCAGTACTTC,CASSERGGPSYEQYF
TRBD1,TRBJ2-7,-,TRBV11-2,TGTGCCAGCCTACTTACAGGGGGCTACGAGCAGTACTTC,CASLLTGGYEQYF
-,TRBJ2-5,-,TRBV10-1,TGCGCCAGCAGTGGGACTATTCAAGAGACCCAGTACTTC,CASSGTIQETQYF
TRBD2,TRBJ2-3,-,TRBV4-2,TGTGCCAGCAGCCAAGGCAGTATAGCGGGGGGAGATACGCAGTATTTT,CASSQGSIAGGDTQYF
TRBD1,TRBJ2-7,once,TRBV6-1,TGTGCCAGCAGTGAACACAGGGGGCGCGACGAGCAGTACTTC,CASSEHRGRDEQYF
-,TRBJ2-1,-,TRBV18,TGTGCCAGCTCACGCCCGGCAGGGGCTTCCTTGCGGGATGAGCAGTTCTTC,CASSRPAGASLRDEQFF
-,TRBJ1-1,-,TRBV12-3/TRBV12-4,TGTGCCAGCAGTTTACTAGGGGATACTGAAGCTTTCTTT,CASSLLGDTEAFF
TRBD1,TRBJ2-7,-,TRBV6-1,TGTGCCAGCAGTGCTAGACCGGGACAGGGTTTGAAGGACGAGCAGTACTTC,CASSARPGQGLKDEQYF
TRBD1,TRBJ2-7,-,TRBV10-3,TGTGCCATCAGTGGCCCGGGACAGGGGGTCGAGCAGTACTTC,CAISGPGQGVEQYF
-,TRBJ1-3,-,TRBV7-8,TGTGCCAGCAGCTTAGGTGGCTTCAACTCTGGAAACACCATATATTTT,CASSLGGFNSGNTIYF
-,TRBJ2-2,-,TRBV30,TGTGCCTGGAGTGGAGGGTTGAACACCGGGGAGCTGTTTTTT,CAWSGGLNTGELFF
-,TRBJ1-1,few,TRBV30,TGTGCCTGGAGTCGGTCAAGAACTGAAGCTTTCTTT,CAWSRSRTEAFF
TRBD2,TRBJ2-7,-,TRBV20-1,TGCAGTGCTAGTCGGGGGGACTACGAGCAGTACTTC,CSASRGDYEQYF
TRBD2,TRBJ2-3,-,TRBV24-1,TGTGCCACCAGTGACCTAGCGGGAGGGAGCACAGATACGCAGTATTTT,CATSDLAGGSTDTQYF
-,TRBJ1-1,-,TRBV4-1,TGCGCCAGCAGCCAAGCTAGGGGGGGAGTATCTATCGGTACTGAAGCTTTCTTT,CASSQARGGVSIGTEAFF
-,TRBJ1-2,few,TRBV12-3/TRBV12-4,TGTGCCAGCACAACAGGCGACTATGGCTACACCTTC,CASTTGDYGYTF
TRBD1,TRBJ1-4,once,TRBV4-1,TGCGCCAGCAGCCAAGATCGGGCAGGGGGCCGTGAAAAACTGTTTTTT,CASSQDRAGGREKLFF
TRBD1,TRBJ1-6,once,TRBV30,TGTGCCTGGAGTCGAACTGGGACAGACAATTCACCCCTCCACTTT,CAWSRTGTDNSPLHF
-,TRBJ1-5,-,TRBV2,TGTGCCAGCAGTGAAGGCAGGGGTTTTAGCAATCAGCCCCAGCATTTT,CASSEGRGFSNQPQHF
-,TRBJ1-6,-,TRBV7-3,TGTGCCAGCAGCTTATCAGCGGGTGTTTATTCACCCCTCCACTTT,CASSLSAGVYSPLHF
-,TRBJ1-4,few,TRBV21-1,TGTGCCAGCAGCAAAGCCTTAGTACTAGGGACAGGGACTGAAAAACTGTTTTTT,CASSKALVLGTGTEKLFF
-,TRBJ2-5,-,TRBV7-9,TGTGCCAGCAGCTTGCCGCCGCGGAGGGGGGGCCGGGAGACCCAGTACTTC,CASSLPPRRGGRETQYF
-,TRBJ2-5,-,TRBV20-1,TGCAGTGCTAGACCCTTGGAGACCCAGTACTTC,CSARPLETQYF
-,TRBJ2-7,-,TRBV7-2,TGTGCCAGCAGCTTTTACAGGGACTCCTACGAGCAGTACTTC,CASSFYRDSYEQYF
TRBD1,TRBJ1-5,-,TRBV2,TGTGCCAGCAGTGTTTTAGGGACAGTGAATCAGCCCCAGCATTTT,CASSVLGTVNQPQHF
-,TRBJ1-5,-,TRBV28,TGTGCCAGCAGTAACTATCAGCCCCAGCATTTT,CASSNYQPQHF
-,TRBJ1-2,-,TRBV6-1,TGTGCCAGCAGTGAAACAGTTCCCAACTATGGCTACACCTTC,CASSETVPNYGYTF
TRBD1,TRBJ2-2,-,TRBV5-4,TGTGCCAGCAGCACCCGGGACAGGGTTGGTGGGGAGCTGTTTTTT,CASSTRDRVGGELFF
TRBD2,TRBJ2-1,-,TRBV2,TGTGCCCTGACTAGCGGGACCACCAAATCCTACAATGAGCAGTTCTTC,CALTSGTTKSYNEQFF